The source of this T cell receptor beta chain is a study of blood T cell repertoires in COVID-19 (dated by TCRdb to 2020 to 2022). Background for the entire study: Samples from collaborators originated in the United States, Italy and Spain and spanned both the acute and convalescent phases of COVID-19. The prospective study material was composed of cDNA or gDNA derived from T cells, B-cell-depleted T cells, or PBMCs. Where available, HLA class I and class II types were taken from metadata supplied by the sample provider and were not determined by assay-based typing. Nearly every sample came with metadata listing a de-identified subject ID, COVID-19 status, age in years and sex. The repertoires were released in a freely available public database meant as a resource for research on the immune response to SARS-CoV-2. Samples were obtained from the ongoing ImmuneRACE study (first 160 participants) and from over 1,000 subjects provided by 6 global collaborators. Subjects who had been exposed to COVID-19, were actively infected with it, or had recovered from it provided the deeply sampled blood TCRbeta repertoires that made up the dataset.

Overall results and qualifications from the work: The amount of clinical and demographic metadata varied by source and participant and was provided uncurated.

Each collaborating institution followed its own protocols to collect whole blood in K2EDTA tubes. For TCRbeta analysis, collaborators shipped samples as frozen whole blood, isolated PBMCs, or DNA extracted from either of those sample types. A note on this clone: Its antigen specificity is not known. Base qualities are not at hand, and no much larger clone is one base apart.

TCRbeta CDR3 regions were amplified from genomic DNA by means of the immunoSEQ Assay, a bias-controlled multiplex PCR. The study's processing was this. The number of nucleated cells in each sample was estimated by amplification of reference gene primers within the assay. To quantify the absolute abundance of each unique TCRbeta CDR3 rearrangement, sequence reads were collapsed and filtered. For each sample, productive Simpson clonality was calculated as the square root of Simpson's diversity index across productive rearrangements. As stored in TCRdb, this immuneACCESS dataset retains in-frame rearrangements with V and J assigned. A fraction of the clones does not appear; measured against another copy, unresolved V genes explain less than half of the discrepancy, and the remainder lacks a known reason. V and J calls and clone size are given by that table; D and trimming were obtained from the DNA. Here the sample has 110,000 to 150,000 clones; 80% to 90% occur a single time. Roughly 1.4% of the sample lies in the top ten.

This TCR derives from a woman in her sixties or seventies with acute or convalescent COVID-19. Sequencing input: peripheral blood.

The CDR3 in this case is CASSFEGAGGNTIYF. The DNA sequence reads TGCGCCAGCAGCTTCGAGGGAGCGGGGGGAAACACCATATATTTT. This receptor chain uses TRBV5-1 and TRBJ1-3; the D segment cannot be called with confidence. From a lookup of the germline V gene, CDR1 and CDR2 are SGHRS and YFSETQ. From the cysteine through the phenylalanine, the CDR3 covers 15 amino acids. Of all the DNA, just the CDR3 is kept, 45 bases in frame from base 1. V lost 2 bases and J lost 4 bases; the stretch between them is 13 bases long.